This T cell receptor (beta chain) was recorded in a study of vaccination and CD4 T cells after COVID-19. This clonotype was detected a few times. Its antigen is not known. The Oncomine TCR Beta short-read assay was applied to DNA of cultured CD4+ T cells. TCRdb analysed the PCR reads with MiXCR anew, one entry per CDR3 protein. The sample contains tens of thousands of distinct CDR3 sequences, less than 35% of which appear only once. The time point here: late sampling 161 to 241 days after vaccination in a few convalescent patients. Treatment denoted: roughly ten-day PBMC culture with coronavirus spike peptide pools or control peptides (ViraFEST assay). Under the ViraFEST approach, antigen-specific T cells were expanded with peptide pools and TCRs subsequently sequenced. The V gene's germline CDR1 is SGHVS and CDR2 FQNEAQ. V lost 2 bases and J lost 0, with 6 bases in between. This CDR3 spans 14 amino acids.

Sequencing was performed on CD4+ T cells from blood, cultured in vitro, taken about 7 months after SARS-CoV-2 vaccination. The receptor was derived from a human donor who had recovered from COVID-19. This chain joins TRBV7-8 and TRBJ2-3; D ambiguous. CDR3 loop: CASSLRSSTDTQYF. The CDR3 DNA follows: TGTGCCAGCAGCTTAAGGTCTAGCACAGATACGCAGTATTTT.